These 26 T cell receptor beta chains originate from one sample sequenced in a study of T cell responses to AZD1222 COVID-19 vaccine. Clones were read by immunoSEQ multiplex PCR, and TCRdb kept only the in-frame ones, dropping some. Of some 130,000 clones in the sample, approximately 91% are singletons; the top ten hold 5.5% to 7%. The starting material was peripheral blood, obtained on day 0 of AZD1222 vaccination. These receptors were collected from an adult in good health.

The chain combines TRBV18 with TRBJ2-5; 11 bases fit TRBD2. The CDR3 sequence is 15 residues long. Germline V lookup: CDR1 KGHSH, CDR2 LQKENI. The trim removed 2 bases at V and 4 bases at J, leaving 3 bases unmatched. This CDR3 reads CASSPILAGGETQYF. The CDR3 DNA is TGTGCCAGCTCACCAATTCTAGCGGGGGGAGAGACCCAGTACTTC.

J is TRBJ1-1 and V is TRBV6-5; TRBD1 might be the D (6 bases). The CDR3 spans 12 residues. V lost 6 bases and J 5 bases, leaving 10 bases between the germline ends. Germline values: CDR1 MNHEY, CDR2 SVGAGI. CDR3 nucleotides: TGTGCCAGCAGCGGACAGATGACTGAAGCTTTCTTT. Its translation: CASSGQMTEAFF.

The rearrangement uses TRBV30 and TRBJ2-3; 9 bases fit TRBD2. CDR3 length equals 14 residues. V trimming: 4 bases; J trimming: 4 bases; junction bases outside the gene matches: 6. CDR1 is GTSNPN and CDR2 is SVGIG in the germline V gene (reference sequence). The DNA for the CDR3 is TGTGCCTGGACGGGACTAGCTGAATCAGATACGCAGTATTTT. Protein sequence: CAWTGLAESDTQYF.

V is TRBV7-7 and J is TRBJ2-1; D possibly uses TRBD1 or TRBD2 (6 bases each). This CDR3 contains 15 residues. V was trimmed by 1 base and J by 10 bases, leaving 17 bases between them. Germline loops: CDR1 SSHAT, CDR2 FNYEAQ (reference sequence). The CDR3 loop reads CASSLVFGGRGEQFF. The CDR3 bases are TGTGCCAGCAGCTTAGTGTTCGGGGGCCGGGGGGAGCAGTTCTTC.

V gene TRBV2 combines with J gene TRBJ1-2; D is uncertain. The CDR3 totals 12 residues. Germline loops: CDR1 SNHLY, CDR2 FYNNEI. V dropped 7 bases and J dropped 6 bases, with 12 bases sitting between them. CDR3 in DNA: TGTGCCAGCAAATGGCTTGTGGATGGCTACACCTTC. Its translation is CASKWLVDGYTF. Supplemented by reference TRBV2 and TRBJ1-2, the full variable domain reads EPEVTQTPSHQVTQMGQEVILRCVPISNHLYFYWYRQILGQKVEFLVSFYNNEISEKSEIFDDQFSVERPDGSNFTLKIRSTKLEDSAMYFCASKWLVDGYTFGSGTRLTVV.

This sequence joins TRBV10-1 and TRBJ2-7, with D possibly being TRBD2 (5 bases). Looked up from germline, CDR1 is WNHNN and CDR2 is SYGVQD (reference sequence). The V gene lost 8 bases and the J gene lost 6 bases, with 17 bases spanning the gap. The CDR3 loop spans 13 amino acids. The CDR3 DNA is TGCGCCAGCGCAGGTACGGGATCGGGCGAGCAGTACTTC. This codes for CASAGTGSGEQYF.

V gene TRBV7-8 combines with J gene TRBJ1-4, with 10 bases matching TRBD1. The CDR3 extends over 16 amino acids. CDR1 is SGHVS, CDR2 FQNEAQ, per germline. V gave up 4 bases and J gave up 4 bases; unmatched junction bases: 6. The CDR3 loop is CASSSDRGGLNEKLFF. Written as DNA, the CDR3 is TGTGCCAGCAGCTCGGACAGGGGGGGACTTAATGAAAAACTGTTTTTT.

V and J are TRBV27 and TRBJ1-2; D possibly corresponds to TRBD1 (6 bases). The CDR3 covers 16 residues. Germline V gene sequence: CDR1 MNHEY, CDR2 SMNVEV (reference sequence). V was pared by 2 bases and J by 5 bases, with 18 bases between. The CDR3, as DNA: TGTGCCAGCAGTTTAGGCGGAGGGGGGGAGAGGTATGGCTACACCTTC. Amino acids: CASSLGGGGERYGYTF.

This chain connects TRBV19 to TRBJ1-6; a weak D match, TRBD1 (5 bases). Trimming left V 7 bases short and J 0 bases short, with 10 bases between. This CDR3 comprises 15 residues. Germline V gene lookup returns CDR1 LNHDA and CDR2 SQIVND (reference sequence). DNA for the CDR3: TGTGCCAGTAATATGGGGGTCTCCTATAATTCACCCCTCCACTTT. Translating it yields CASNMGVSYNSPLHF. The complete variable domain, with remaining parts taken from reference TRBV19 and TRBJ1-6, reads DGGITQSPKYLFRKEGQNVTLSCEQNLNHDAMYWYRQDPGQGLRLIYYSQIVNDFQKGDIAEGYSVSREKKESFPLTVTSAQKNPTAFYLCASNMGVSYNSPLHFGNGTRLTVT.

The genes are TRBV5-1 and TRBJ1-4, with D unresolved. Germline CDR1 reads SGHRS; CDR2 reads YFSETQ. Trimming removed 2 bases at V and 4 bases at J, with 0 bases between. The CDR3 has 11 amino acids. Here the CDR3 reads CASSFNEKLFF. The CDR3 region has the DNA TGCGCCAGCAGCTTTAATGAAAAACTGTTTTTT.

Here the CDR3 reads CARSPTMDRGTYEQYF. In DNA form, the CDR3 reads TGTGCCAGAAGCCCCACTATGGACAGGGGGACCTACGAGCAGTACTTC. This chain uses TRBV5-3 with TRBJ2-7; 10 bases are a match to TRBD1. TRBV5-3 is an ORF, and what it does is uncertain. The V and J ends lost 4 bases and 2 bases, in that order; junction bases with no gene match: 9. The CDR3 is 16 amino acids.

About this clone itself: At one end the junction does not follow the germline gene, possibly because of a read error. This sample includes further DNA sequences coding for the same CDR3. J is TRBJ1-2 and V is TRBV7-2; possible D gene TRBD1, 5 bases. The CDR3 has 15 amino acids. Germline assignment: CDR1 SGHTA and CDR2 FQGNSA. The CDR3 sequence is CASSLASSGLYGYTF. For the CDR3, the DNA is TGTGCCAGCAGCTTAGCGTCGTCGGGGCTCTATGGCTATACCTTC.

The table lists this clone with a count of one. The chain carries TRBV13 and TRBJ1-2; tentative D call: TRBD1 (5 bases). The germline V and J ends were trimmed by 4 bases and 1 base, with 16 bases remaining between them. CDR1 is PRHDT, CDR2 FYEKMQ, per germline (reference sequence). The CDR3 length is 16 residues. This CDR3 reads CASSSPYLGVNYGYTF. DNA of the CDR3: TGTGCCAGCAGCTCCCCCTATTTAGGGGTTAACTATGGCTACACCTTC.

J is TRBJ1-2 and V is TRBV6-5; TRBD1 is a possible D gene (5 bases). V was clipped by 8 bases and J by 7 bases, with 11 bases between them. There are 11 residues in the CDR3. Germline loops: CDR1 MNHEY, CDR2 SVGAGI. CDR3 in DNA: TGTGCCAGCGGAAAGGGACCTGGCTACACCTTC. Its protein product is CASGKGPGYTF.

The J gene is TRBJ1-1, the V gene TRBV9; perhaps TRBD1 as D (5 bases). V lost 0 bases to trimming and J lost 4 bases, with 10 bases between them. This CDR3 is 14 amino acids long. Germline V gives CDR1 SGDLS, CDR2 YYNGEE. Here the CDR3 DNA reads TGTGCCAGCAGCGTAGGCAGGGCAGCCACTGAAGCTTTCTTT. Protein sequence: CASSVGRAATEAFF. Complete variable domain (other parts from reference TRBV9 and TRBJ1-1): DSGVTQTPKHLITATGQRVTLRCSPRSGDLSVYWYQQSLDQGLQFLIQYYNGEERAKGNILERFSAQQFPDLHSELNLSSLELGDSALYFCASSVGRAATEAFFGQGTRLTVV.

The CDR3 spells CASSRGSTDTQYF. The CDR3 region has the DNA TGTGCCAGCAGTCGGGGTAGCACAGATACGCAGTATTTT. This chain uses TRBV6-2 or TRBV6-3 with TRBJ2-3, with D perhaps TRBD2 (5 bases). This CDR3 spans 13 amino acids. Germline assignment: CDR1 MNHEY and CDR2 SVGEGT. V was shortened by 5 bases and J by 0 bases, with 6 bases between the two germline ends.

CDR3 residues: CAIKGGNSPLHF. The CDR3 DNA follows: TGTGCCATCAAGGGGGGAAATTCACCCCTCCACTTT. The chain uses TRBV10-3 and TRBJ1-6, with D maybe TRBD1 (6 bases). Trimming took 7 bases from V and 7 from J, leaving 8 bases between them. Germline loops: CDR1 ENHRY, CDR2 SYGVKD. This CDR3 region has 12 residues.

The chain uses TRBV2 and TRBJ1-1; D uncertain. The CDR3 covers 14 residues. CDR1 is SNHLY and CDR2 is FYNNEI in the germline V gene. Trimming shortened V by 8 bases and J by 2 bases, and 15 bases separated the two germline ends. CDR3 residues: CASYHVPPNTEAFF. CDR3 in DNA: TGTGCCAGCTATCACGTCCCCCCAAACACTGAAGCTTTCTTT.

The chain recombines TRBV18 with TRBJ1-2; TRBD1 matches at 7 bases. The CDR3 length is 14 residues. From germline, CDR1 is KGHSH and CDR2 LQKENI. The trim removed 4 bases at V and 8 bases at J, leaving 10 bases unmatched. In nucleotides, the CDR3 is TGTGCCAGCTCACGAGAGGGACAGTCGAAAGGCTACACCTTC. This encodes CASSREGQSKGYTF.

The rearrangement links TRBV15 to TRBJ2-5; D is possibly TRBD1 (6 bases). CDR1 is LNHNV, CDR2 YYDKDF, per germline (reference sequence). The CDR3 covers 15 residues. The V end was cut by 9 bases, the J end by 2 bases, with 19 bases between. The CDR3 here is CATTSSRGTQETQYF. CDR3 nucleotide sequence: TGTGCCACAACATCGTCGAGGGGGACACAAGAGACCCAGTACTTC. The full variable domain, in which reference TRBV15 and TRBJ2-5 provide the parts outside the CDR3, is DAMVIQNPRYQVTQFGKPVTLSCSQTLNHNVMYWYQQKSSQAPKLLFHYYDKDFNNEADTPDNFQSRRPNTSFCFLDIRSPGLGDTAMYLCATTSSRGTQETQYFGPGTRLLVL.

This clone has only one observation. The CDR3 DNA is TGCAGCATAACCCTCCGGGACAGAGAAACAGATACGCAGTATTTT. It yields the protein CSITLRDRETDTQYF. The chain recombines TRBV29-1 with TRBJ2-3; TRBD1 matches 7 bases. In germline, CDR1 is SQVTM, CDR2 ANQGSEA. The CDR3 spans 15 residues. The junction had 14 bases not matched to a gene; V was cut back by 8 bases and J by 3 bases.

The gene calls are TRBV6-5 and TRBJ1-5, with TRBD1 matching over 8 bases. The V and J ends lost 8 bases and 3 bases, in that order; junction bases with no gene match: 3. The CDR3 consists of 13 residues. Per the germline V gene, CDR1 is MNHEY and CDR2 is SVGAGI. This CDR3 is CASSGQDNQPQHF. DNA of the CDR3: TGTGCCAGCTCGGGACAGGACAATCAGCCCCAGCATTTT.

The genes are TRBV28 and TRBJ2-1, with D maybe TRBD1 (7 bases). CDR3 length: 13 amino acids. Germline CDR1 reads MDHEN; CDR2 reads SYDVKM. Trimming took off 4 bases at V and 7 bases at J, with 11 bases between the two ends. DNA for the CDR3: TGTGCCAGCAGTTCAGGGGGGAAAAATGAGCAGTTCTTC. Its translation is CASSSGGKNEQFF.

This chain uses TRBV7-9 with TRBJ1-2, with D possibly TRBD1 on 5 matching bases. Trimming stripped 5 bases from V and 8 bases from J, with 21 bases between. This CDR3 region has 15 residues. The germline CDR1 and CDR2 sequences are SEHNR and FQNEAQ (reference sequence). CDR3 residues: CASSGDSGGDAGYTF. In nucleotides, the CDR3 is TGTGCCAGCAGCGGGGACTCGGGCGGGGATGCCGGCTACACCTTC.

Comment on this clone: A junction boundary mismatches the germline segment, possibly from a read error. The gene calls are TRBV5-1 and TRBJ1-2; D unclear. The germline gives CDR1 SGHRS, CDR2 YFSETQ. The CDR3 extends over 11 amino acids. The CDR3: CASRGLSRVAF. The DNA for the CDR3 is TGCGCCAGCAGAGGTCTATCTCGTGTCGCCTTC.

This clone is large. The chain carries TRBV6-5 and TRBJ1-2, with 7 bases fitting TRBD1. The CDR3 length is 11 residues. Per the germline V gene, CDR1 is MNHEY and CDR2 is SVGAGI. V shed 8 bases and J 6 bases; nucleotides not matched to a gene: 3. The CDR3 loop is CASARGDGYTF. CDR3 sequence (DNA): TGTGCCAGCGCCAGGGGGGATGGCTACACCTTC.